The 21 T cell receptor beta chains below were found in one sample sequenced in a study of blood T cell repertoires in COVID-19. Produced via immunoSEQ multiplex PCR; TCRdb's table is partial and in-frame only. The sample lists around 300,000 clones; 89% were seen once. The specimen sequenced was peripheral blood. Receptors originate from a woman between 40 and 55 years old who had recovered from COVID-19.

The genes are TRBV2 and TRBJ2-5, with D perhaps TRBD2 (5 bases). Germline assignment: CDR1 SNHLY and CDR2 FYNNEI. The length of the CDR3 is 13 residues. V lost 3 bases to trimming and J lost 5 bases, with 10 bases between them. CDR3 in amino acids: CASSDQSGETQYF. The CDR3 region has the DNA TGTGCCAGCAGTGACCAGTCGGGGGAGACCCAGTACTTC.

The CDR3 bases are TGTGCCAGCAGCTTAAGAACTAGCGGATCCTACGAGCAGTACTTC. Protein sequence: CASSLRTSGSYEQYF. The genes are TRBV11-3 and TRBJ2-7; 8 nucleotides match TRBD2. Germline loops: CDR1 SGHNT, CDR2 YENEEA. The CDR3 has 15 amino acids. Unmatched junction bases numbered 4, after V lost 2 bases and J lost 1 base.

This sequence joins TRBV5-4 and TRBJ1-1; D unclear. The ends were cut back, 3 bases at V and 2 bases at J, with 8 bases in the middle. The CDR3 is 13 residues long. CDR1 is SGHNT, CDR2 YYREEE, per germline (reference sequence). CDR3 loop: CASSSPGNTEAFF. The DNA of the CDR3 is TGTGCCAGCAGCTCTCCAGGAAACACTGAAGCTTTCTTT.

This chain connects TRBV28 to TRBJ1-6, with D unresolved. Deletions cut 3 bases from V and 5 bases from J, with 17 bases between. Germline lookup yields CDR1 MDHEN and CDR2 SYDVKM. The CDR3 loop spans 17 amino acids. In DNA, the CDR3 is TGTGCCAGCAGTTTGTTGGCAGCGGAGGTGGATAATTCACCCCTCCACTTT. This gives the protein CASSLLAAEVDNSPLHF.

This sequence joins TRBV6-2 or TRBV6-3 and TRBJ1-5, with 7 bases matching TRBD1. V lost 2 bases and J lost 3; bases outside the gene matches: 10. The CDR3 consists of 17 residues. CDR1 MNHEY and CDR2 SVGEGT come from the germline V gene. DNA of the CDR3: TGTGCCAGCAGTTACCCCCAGGGGGGCGGCTACAATCAGCCCCAGCATTTT. Amino acid sequence: CASSYPQGGGYNQPQHF.

The J gene is TRBJ1-3, the V gene TRBV6-6; no clear D. The CDR3 has 11 residues. V lost 7 bases to trimming and J lost 1 base, with 2 bases between them. Germline loops: CDR1 MNHNY, CDR2 SVGAGI (reference sequence). This chain's CDR3 is CASTSGNTIYF. The CDR3 DNA follows: TGTGCCAGCACTTCTGGAAACACCATATATTTT.

The chain combines TRBV5-1 with TRBJ2-7; D might be TRBD1 (5 bases). The CDR3 has 14 amino acids. V lost 4 bases and J 2 bases, leaving 13 bases between the germline ends. Germline CDR1 SGHRS, CDR2 YFSETQ. CDR3 sequence (DNA): TGCGCCAGCAGCCCAGTACAGGAGACCTACGAGCAGTACTTC. The encoded protein is CASSPVQETYEQYF. The full variable domain, completed using reference TRBV5-1 and TRBJ2-7, is KAGVTQTPRYLIKTRGQQVTLSCSPISGHRSVSWYQQTPGQGLQFLFEYFSETQRNKGNFPGRFSGRQFSNSRSEMNVSTLELGDSALYLCASSPVQETYEQYFGPGTRLTVT.

The rearrangement links TRBV9 to TRBJ2-5; 13 bases are shared with TRBD2. J gave up 6 bases and V 2 bases, and 7 bases lay outside the gene matches. Germline CDR1 is SGDLS and CDR2 is YYNGEE. The CDR3 sequence is 16 residues long. The CDR3 DNA reads as TGTGCCAGCAGCGTGGGGACTAGCGGGATTTCGAAGACCCAGTACTTC. Encoded protein: CASSVGTSGISKTQYF.

As concerns this clone: Other DNA sequences in this sample translate to the same CDR3. The V call is TRBV5-1, the J call TRBJ2-3; TRBD1 matches 7 bases. CDR1 is SGHRS, CDR2 YFSETQ, per germline. The CDR3 is 14 amino acids. J lost 2 bases, V lost 2 bases, and 2 bases had no gene match. CDR3 bases: TGCGCCAGCAGCTTTGGACAGGACACAGATACGCAGTATTTT. Translated, it gives CASSFGQDTDTQYF.

V usage is TRBV4-2 and J usage is TRBJ2-2; 8 nucleotides match TRBD2. J gave up 7 bases and V 4 bases, and 8 bases lay outside the gene matches. Per germline, CDR1 LGHNA and CDR2 YNFKEQ. The CDR3 sequence is 15 residues long. The CDR3 loop reads CASSPPGLDHGELFF. The CDR3 nucleotides are TGTGCCAGCAGCCCCCCGGGACTAGATCACGGGGAGCTGTTTTTT.

V gene TRBV19 combines with J gene TRBJ2-7, with D perhaps matching TRBD2 (5 bases). Germline V gives CDR1 LNHDA, CDR2 SQIVND (reference sequence). Trimming pared 3 bases from V and 2 bases from J, leaving 20 bases between. This CDR3 has 17 amino acids. CDR3 bases: TGTGCCAGTAGTATCGGTTTTACTAGTTCCTGGACCTACGAGCAGTACTTC. It yields the protein CASSIGFTSSWTYEQYF.

This clone was counted a single time. The chain links TRBV6-5 to TRBJ2-7, with 12 bases lining up with TRBD2. Germline values: CDR1 MNHEY, CDR2 SVGAGI. The CDR3 is 14 residues long. V lost 7 bases to trimming and J lost 3 bases; unmatched junction nucleotides: 4. The CDR3 DNA is TGTGCCAGCAATCCACTAGCGGGAGGCTACGAGCAGTACTTC. As protein: CASNPLAGGYEQYF.

The chain combines TRBV3-1 (or the pseudogene TRBV3-2) with TRBJ2-3; 14 bases align to TRBD2. Germline V gives CDR1 LGHDT, CDR2 YNNKEL (reference sequence). Trimming took 1 base from V and 6 from J; bases not matched to a gene: 9. This CDR3 has 18 amino acids. Here the CDR3 DNA reads TGTGCCAGCAGCCAAGGGGGACTAGCGGGAGCCAGGGCGGATACGCAGTATTTT. This codes for CASSQGGLAGARADTQYF.

The V gene is TRBV5-1, the J gene TRBJ2-5; 8 bases fit TRBD1. The V segment lost 4 bases and the J segment 3 bases; nucleotides outside the gene matches: 2. Per the germline V gene, CDR1 is SGHRS and CDR2 is YFSETQ. CDR3 length: 13 residues. CDR3 sequence (DNA): TGCGCCAGCAGCACGACAGGGGAAGAGACCCAGTACTTC. It encodes CASSTTGEETQYF. The entire variable domain, with the rest obtained from reference TRBV5-1 and TRBJ2-5, is as follows: KAGVTQTPRYLIKTRGQQVTLSCSPISGHRSVSWYQQTPGQGLQFLFEYFSETQRNKGNFPGRFSGRQFSNSRSEMNVSTLELGDSALYLCASSTTGEETQYFGPGTRLLVL.

Worth noting for this clone: Additional DNA sequences in this sample encode the identical CDR3. V usage is TRBV5-4 and J usage is TRBJ2-2, with TRBD2 matching 8 bases. V lost 4 bases, J lost 0 bases, and 5 bases stayed unmatched. The germline gives CDR1 SGHNT, CDR2 YYREEE (reference sequence). This CDR3 has 16 residues. The CDR3 region is CASSRTSGANTGELFF. The CDR3 region has the DNA TGTGCCAGCAGCCGAACTAGCGGAGCGAACACCGGGGAGCTGTTTTTT.

V is TRBV30 and J is TRBJ2-7; no clear D gene. From germline, CDR1 is GTSNPN and CDR2 SVGIG (reference sequence). The CDR3 runs 13 residues. The ends were cut back, 5 bases at V and 0 bases at J, with 11 bases in the middle. The DNA for the CDR3 is TGTGCCTGGGTGACTCTTGGCTCCTACGAGCAGTACTTC. It is translated as CAWVTLGSYEQYF.

The V call is TRBV7-2, the J call TRBJ1-5; D gene ambiguous. The V gene's germline CDR1 is SGHTA and CDR2 FQGNSA. The CDR3 spans 15 residues. Trimming cost V 1 base and J 2 bases, with 9 bases left between them. The CDR3 DNA follows: TGTGCCAGCAGCTTAGATCCTAGCGGCAATCAGCCCCAGCATTTT. This encodes CASSLDPSGNQPQHF.

The chain uses TRBV11-2 and TRBJ2-7; 7 nucleotides align to TRBD2. This CDR3 is 13 amino acids long. Germline lookup yields CDR1 SGHAT and CDR2 FQNNGV. Unmatched junction bases numbered 1, after V lost 1 base and J lost 4 bases. CDR3 DNA: TGTGCCAGCAGCTTAGGGGAGGGGTACGAGCAGTACTTC. Its translation is CASSLGEGYEQYF.

The chain links TRBV27 to TRBJ2-7; 7 bases match TRBD1. The CDR3 runs 14 residues. The V segment lost 5 bases and the J segment 3 bases; nucleotides outside the gene matches: 7. Germline CDR1 reads MNHEY; CDR2 reads SMNVEV (reference sequence). CDR3 amino acids: CASSQPDRSYEQYF. The CDR3 DNA reads TGTGCCAGCAGTCAACCGGACAGGAGCTACGAGCAGTACTTC.

This sequence joins TRBV7-9 and TRBJ2-1, with TRBD2 matching 7 bases. The V and J ends lost 5 bases and 9 bases, in that order; junction bases with no gene match: 16. The V gene's germline CDR1 is SEHNR and CDR2 FQNEAQ (reference sequence). The CDR3 extends over 16 amino acids. Here the CDR3 reads CASSPQGGSVKPEQFF. The CDR3 nucleotides read TGTGCCAGCAGCCCCCAGGGCGGGAGTGTAAAGCCTGAGCAGTTCTTC.

The DNA for the CDR3 is TGTGCCAGCAGTTTGATGGGGACTAGCGGGAACCAAGAGACCCAGTACTTC. This codes for CASSLMGTSGNQETQYF. The chain joins TRBV28 to TRBJ2-5; 13 positions agree with TRBD2. V was clipped by 3 bases and J by 0 bases; unmatched bases: 4. Germline V lookup: CDR1 MDHEN, CDR2 SYDVKM. The CDR3 sequence is 17 residues long.